Below are 31 T cell receptor beta chains sequenced from a single sample in a study of blood T cell repertoires in COVID-19. TCRdb's copy holds only in-frame clones and misses some; the assay was immunoSEQ multiplex PCR. The sample yields roughly 500,000 clones, 80% to 90% seen once. Material: peripheral blood. The receptors shown here come from a man aged 18-30 years with COVID-19, enrolled during active disease.

The gene calls are TRBV5-1 and TRBJ2-5; 12 bases match TRBD1. Trimming cost V 2 bases and J 5 bases; bases outside gene matches: 7. Germline values: CDR1 SGHRS, CDR2 YFSETQ. The CDR3 totals 16 residues. The CDR3 protein is CASSLGDRGRRETQYF. The CDR3 coding sequence is TGCGCCAGCAGCTTAGGGGACAGGGGGCGCAGGGAGACCCAGTACTTC.

Turning to this clone: The same CDR3 can be traced to other DNA sequences in this sample. This chain links TRBV3-1 (or the pseudogene TRBV3-2) with TRBJ2-5; a weak D match, TRBD2 (5 bases). The CDR3 spans 14 residues. V lost 0 bases, J lost 5 bases, and 10 bases lay in between. The germline V gene has CDR1 LGHDT and CDR2 YNNKEL (reference sequence). This chain's CDR3 is CASSQDRGGETQYF. The CDR3 nucleotides read TGTGCCAGCAGCCAAGATCGGGGTGGGGAGACCCAGTACTTC.

V gene TRBV25-1 combines with J gene TRBJ1-1; D might be TRBD1 (6 bases). With 5 bases removed from V and 5 bases from J, the gap between germline ends came to 15 bases. Germline-derived CDR1 and CDR2 are MGHDK and SYGVNS. The CDR3 is 14 residues long. The CDR3 bases are TGTGCCAGCAGTCATCTAGGGGGAGGGACTGAAGCTTTCTTT. Protein sequence: CASSHLGGGTEAFF. Filled out from reference TRBV25-1 and TRBJ1-1, the complete variable domain reads EADIYQTPRYLVIGTGKKITLECSQTMGHDKMYWYQQDPGMELHLIHYSYGVNSTEKGDLSSESTVSRIRTEHFPLTLESARPSHTSQYLCASSHLGGGTEAFFGQGTRLTVV.

The chain carries TRBV19 and TRBJ2-1; D perhaps matches TRBD2 (5 bases). CDR3 length: 14 residues. Germline loops: CDR1 LNHDA, CDR2 SQIVND (reference sequence). The V end lost 5 bases, the J end lost 3 bases, and 11 bases lay between the germline ends. The CDR3 DNA is TGTGCCAGTAGTGACCTGACTAACTACAATGAGCAGTTCTTC. This codes for CASSDLTNYNEQFF.

The chain employs TRBV7-2 and TRBJ2-1, with a possible D match to TRBD1 (7 bases). This CDR3 is built from 16 residues. Germline CDR1 SGHTA, CDR2 FQGNSA. V was cut by 5 bases and J by 7 bases, with 21 bases left in between. The CDR3 nucleotides are TGTGCCAGCAGCACCCCGGGACTCGCAGGGGGGAATGAGCAGTTCTTC. Translation gives CASSTPGLAGGNEQFF.

With regard to this clone: The sample has other DNA sequences that encode this CDR3 too. The chain has TRBV7-2 and TRBJ1-1; TRBD1 matches 7 bases. This CDR3 spans 13 amino acids. Unmatched junction bases numbered 1, after V lost 5 bases and J lost 1 base. CDR1 and CDR2 (germline): SGHTA, FQGNSA. This chain's CDR3 is CASSRQGNTEAFF. CDR3 bases: TGTGCCAGCAGCCGACAGGGGAACACTGAAGCTTTCTTT.

The rearrangement joins TRBV2 to TRBJ1-2; TRBD1 might be the D (6 bases). The CDR3 is made up of 13 amino acids. Trimming shortened V by 7 bases and J by 3 bases, and 12 bases separated the two germline ends. Germline CDR1 and CDR2: SNHLY and FYNNEI. The CDR3 DNA is TGTGCCAGCAACCCAGGGGAGCACTATGGCTACACCTTC. It encodes CASNPGEHYGYTF. Supplemented by reference TRBV2 and TRBJ1-2, the full variable domain reads EPEVTQTPSHQVTQMGQEVILRCVPISNHLYFYWYRQILGQKVEFLVSFYNNEISEKSEIFDDQFSVERPDGSNFTLKIRSTKLEDSAMYFCASNPGEHYGYTFGSGTRLTVV.

V gene TRBV11-3 combines with J gene TRBJ2-1; 9 bases line up with TRBD2. The CDR3 totals 15 residues. V lost 2 bases and J lost 5; bases outside the gene matches: 4. Germline-derived CDR1 and CDR2 are SGHNT and YENEEA. The CDR3 region has the DNA TGTGCCAGCAGCTTAAGGCAGCGGGGGGACAATGAGCAGTTCTTC. The encoded protein is CASSLRQRGDNEQFF.

The DNA of the CDR3 is TGTGCCAGCAGTGAACGCCCGGGGGGGATAAATGGCTACACCTTC. Translating it yields CASSERPGGINGYTF. The rearrangement joins TRBV2 to TRBJ1-2, with D possibly TRBD1 on 5 matching bases. The CDR3 contains 15 residues. The V and J ends lost 2 bases and 6 bases respectively, with 16 bases between them. Germline loops: CDR1 SNHLY, CDR2 FYNNEI.

The genes are TRBV7-6 and TRBJ1-6; D not resolved. V was shortened by 1 base and J by 8 bases, with 15 bases between the two germline ends. This CDR3 comprises 16 residues. Germline V gives CDR1 SGHVS, CDR2 FNYEAQ. As DNA, the CDR3 is TGTGCCAGCAGCTTAGTCGTACGGGGTTCGGATTCACCCCTCCACTTT. This encodes CASSLVVRGSDSPLHF. Drawing the rest from reference TRBV7-6 and TRBJ1-6, the complete variable domain is GAGVSQSPRYKVTKRGQDVALRCDPISGHVSLYWYRQALGQGPEFLTYFNYEAQQDKSGLPNDRFSAERPEGSISTLTIQRTEQRDSAMYRCASSLVVRGSDSPLHFGNGTRLTVT.

The V and J genes are TRBV27 and TRBJ2-1; tentatively, D is TRBD1 (6 bases). This CDR3 has 15 amino acids. In germline, CDR1 is MNHEY, CDR2 SMNVEV (reference sequence). Between the trimmed V and J ends, which lost 5 bases and 2 bases, there was a span of 13 bases. DNA of the CDR3: TGTGCCAGCAGTCCAACTGGGGGCCCCTACAATGAGCAGTTCTTC. It yields the protein CASSPTGGPYNEQFF.

V gene TRBV7-2 combines with J gene TRBJ2-5, with D maybe TRBD2 (6 bases). Looked up from germline, CDR1 is SGHTA and CDR2 is FQGNSA. This CDR3 is built from 15 residues. Trimming removed 3 bases at V and 2 bases at J, with 13 bases between. CDR3: CASSLAGRMQETQYF. CDR3 coding DNA: TGTGCCAGCAGCTTGGCGGGACGGATGCAAGAGACCCAGTACTTC.

The rearrangement uses TRBV11-3 and TRBJ2-3, with D unclear. V lost 5 bases, J lost 0 bases, and 6 bases lay in between. Germline CDR1 reads SGHNT; CDR2 reads YENEEA. CDR3 length: 13 residues. DNA for the CDR3: TGTGCCAGCAGCCTGACTAGCACAGATACGCAGTATTTT. It is translated as CASSLTSTDTQYF.

The chain joins TRBV18 to TRBJ2-1, with D possibly being TRBD2 (5 bases). V lost 0 bases and J 0 bases, leaving 12 bases between the germline ends. From germline, CDR1 is KGHSH and CDR2 LQKENI. This CDR3 region has 17 residues. CDR3 bases: TGTGCCAGCTCACCACCCATCGGGAAGAGCTCCTACAATGAGCAGTTCTTC. It yields the protein CASSPPIGKSSYNEQFF. The entire variable domain, with the rest obtained from reference TRBV18 and TRBJ2-1, is as follows: NAGVMQNPRHLVRRRGQEARLRCSPMKGHSHVYWYRQLPEEGLKFMVYLQKENIIDESGMPKERFSAEFPKEGPSILRIQQVVRGDSAAYFCASSPPIGKSSYNEQFFGPGTRLTVL.

The chain has TRBV20-1 and TRBJ2-1; 8 bases match TRBD1. Germline CDR1 is DFQATT and CDR2 is SNEGSKA (reference sequence). The J segment lost 12 bases and the V segment lost 5 bases, leaving 6 bases of the junction unmatched. This CDR3 spans 11 amino acids. In nucleotides, the CDR3 is TGCAGTGCTCCAGGGGGCAGCGTGCAGTTCTTC. Translation gives CSAPGGSVQFF.

The chain carries TRBV19 and TRBJ1-5; D is unresolved. The length of the CDR3 is 15 residues. Germline V gives CDR1 LNHDA, CDR2 SQIVND (reference sequence). The V end lost 6 bases, the J end lost 2 bases, and 14 bases lay between the germline ends. The CDR3 sequence: CASRIQRGGNQPQHF. The CDR3 region has the DNA TGTGCCAGTAGGATACAGCGGGGAGGCAATCAGCCCCAGCATTTT. The whole variable domain, filled in from reference TRBV19 and TRBJ1-5, reads DGGITQSPKYLFRKEGQNVTLSCEQNLNHDAMYWYRQDPGQGLRLIYYSQIVNDFQKGDIAEGYSVSREKKESFPLTVTSAQKNPTAFYLCASRIQRGGNQPQHFGDGTRLSIL.

The chain employs TRBV18 and TRBJ2-7, with 11 bases aligning to TRBD1. CDR1 and CDR2 (germline): KGHSH, LQKENI. V was pared by 6 bases and J by 3 bases, with 7 bases of the junction left unmatched. This CDR3 has 15 residues. The CDR3 sequence: CASSRGQGALYEQYF. The DNA of the CDR3 is TGTGCCAGCTCCCGCGGACAGGGGGCTCTCTACGAGCAGTACTTC.

The chain combines TRBV5-1 with TRBJ2-7; 9 bases line up with TRBD1. The J segment lost 2 bases and the V segment lost 4 bases, leaving 13 bases of the junction unmatched. The CDR3 runs to 17 residues. Germline V lookup: CDR1 SGHRS, CDR2 YFSETQ. CDR3 protein: CASSMHAGTGSTYEQYF. The CDR3 region has the DNA TGCGCCAGCAGCATGCATGCCGGGACAGGGTCTACCTACGAGCAGTACTTC.

This chain joins TRBV6-1 and TRBJ2-1; D is ambiguous. V gave up 5 bases and J gave up 5 bases, with 4 bases separating them. Germline loops: CDR1 MNHNS, CDR2 SASEGT. The CDR3 consists of 11 residues. The CDR3 region has the DNA TGTGCCAGCAGTCCTAACAATGAGCAGTTCTTC. Translated, it gives CASSPNNEQFF.

The chain joins TRBV19 to TRBJ1-6, with 10 nucleotides matching TRBD1. The CDR3 consists of 15 residues. J gave up 13 bases and V 4 bases, and 10 bases lay outside the gene matches. Germline loops: CDR1 LNHDA, CDR2 SQIVND (reference sequence). In DNA, the CDR3 is TGTGCCAGTAGTAAATCCGGGACAGGGGTTCTTCCCCTCCACTTT. Amino acid sequence: CASSKSGTGVLPLHF.

The chain is built from TRBV3-1 (or the pseudogene TRBV3-2) and TRBJ2-5, with TRBD2 as a possible D gene (6 bases). The CDR3 is 16 residues long. Germline CDR1 reads LGHDT; CDR2 reads YNNKEL (reference sequence). The V end lost 0 bases, the J end lost 1 base, and 12 bases lay between the germline ends. The CDR3 nucleotides are TGTGCCAGCAGCCAAGATCTGTATAGCGGCCAAGAGACCCAGTACTTC. Amino acids: CASSQDLYSGQETQYF.

This sequence joins TRBV7-6 and TRBJ1-4, with 7 nucleotides matching TRBD1. Trimming removed 3 bases from V and 8 bases from J; junction bases left unmatched: 9. Germline loops: CDR1 SGHVS, CDR2 FNYEAQ. This CDR3 region has 15 residues. CDR3 nucleotide sequence: TGTGCCAGCAGCTTTACGACAGGGAGAGGAGAAAAACTGTTTTTT. This translates into CASSFTTGRGEKLFF.

This clone was counted only a few times. This chain connects TRBV12-2 to TRBJ2-1; the DNA was not compared with TRBD2, the D call given in the table. TRBV12-2 is flagged as a pseudogene. There are 12 residues in the CDR3. The CDR3 sequence: CASRPRDLPQFF. In DNA form, the CDR3 reads TGTGCAAGTCGCCCCAGGGACTTGCCTCAGTTCTTC.

This rearrangement joins TRBV18 to TRBJ1-1; a weak D match, TRBD1 (5 bases). The germline gives CDR1 KGHSH, CDR2 LQKENI. There are 14 residues in the CDR3. V lost 1 base to trimming and J lost 10 bases, with 16 bases between them. CDR3 residues: CASSPLPGGRGAFF. The CDR3 nucleotides read TGTGCCAGCTCACCACTGCCGGGGGGGAGGGGAGCTTTCTTT.

J is TRBJ1-4 and V is TRBV28; the D is unclear. Per germline, CDR1 MDHEN and CDR2 SYDVKM. This CDR3 has 11 amino acids. V shed 5 bases and J shed 4 bases, with 2 bases lying between them. CDR3 loop: CASSLNEKLFF. The CDR3 nucleotides read TGTGCCAGCAGTCTTAATGAAAAACTGTTTTTT.

Only one count was recorded for this clone. The chain uses TRBV5-1 and TRBJ2-2; 9 bases are a match to TRBD1. Germline assignment: CDR1 SGHRS and CDR2 YFSETQ. J lost 6 bases, V lost 3 bases, and 9 bases had no gene match. The CDR3 totals 16 residues. The CDR3 is CASSWGDREVAGELFF. The CDR3 nucleotides are TGCGCCAGCAGCTGGGGGGACAGGGAAGTCGCCGGGGAGCTGTTTTTT.

The CDR3 is CASSYVRGTYNSPLHF. The CDR3 DNA sequence: TGTGCCAGCAGTTACGTTAGGGGAACCTATAATTCACCCCTCCACTTT. The chain joins TRBV6-5 to TRBJ1-6; D is perhaps TRBD1 (5 bases). Germline-derived CDR1 and CDR2 are MNHEY and SVGAGI. The length of the CDR3 is 16 residues. V lost 2 bases and J 2 bases, leaving 10 bases between the germline ends.

The chain uses TRBV18 and TRBJ1-5; the match to TRBD1 covers 7 bases. The V segment lost 6 bases and the J segment 0 bases; nucleotides outside the gene matches: 5. The CDR3 is made up of 15 amino acids. Germline CDR1 reads KGHSH; CDR2 reads LQKENI. CDR3: CASSDGQVSNQPQHF. In DNA, the CDR3 is TGTGCCAGCTCGGACGGACAGGTTAGCAATCAGCCCCAGCATTTT.

The chain combines TRBV6-6 with TRBJ2-3; D possibly corresponds to TRBD2 (5 bases). The ends were cut back, 7 bases at V and 6 bases at J, with 14 bases in the middle. CDR3 length: 13 amino acids. From germline, CDR1 is MNHNY and CDR2 SVGAGI (reference sequence). CDR3 coding DNA: TGTGCCAGCAATCCGAGGGCCACGGATACGCAGTATTTT. It codes for CASNPRATDTQYF.

The gene calls are TRBV2 and TRBJ1-5, with D tentatively TRBD1 (5 bases). V lost 7 bases, J lost 1 base, and 11 bases lay in between. Germline-derived CDR1 and CDR2 are SNHLY and FYNNEI. CDR3 length: 14 amino acids. CDR3 nucleotide sequence: TGTGCCAGCAAGGGGCAAGGGAGCAATCAGCCCCAGCATTTT. As protein: CASKGQGSNQPQHF. The full variable domain, in which reference TRBV2 and TRBJ1-5 provide the parts outside the CDR3, is EPEVTQTPSHQVTQMGQEVILRCVPISNHLYFYWYRQILGQKVEFLVSFYNNEISEKSEIFDDQFSVERPDGSNFTLKIRSTKLEDSAMYFCASKGQGSNQPQHFGDGTRLSIL.

The rearrangement uses TRBV30 and TRBJ1-2; D is uncertain. The CDR3 loop spans 13 amino acids. The germline V and J ends were trimmed by 0 bases and 8 bases, with 13 bases remaining between them. Germline CDR1 is GTSNPN and CDR2 is SVGIG (reference sequence). The DNA for the CDR3 is TGTGCCTGGAGTGTACAAGGAGGGTTGGGCTACACCTTC. Translation gives CAWSVQGGLGYTF.